This T cell receptor beta chain derives from a study of cytomegalovirus exposure and HLA in healthy donors (dated by TCRdb to the late 2010s). With regard to the full study: According to an earlier analysis of a few hundred of the donors, 200 million or so T cells yielded roughly 100 million unique TCR beta sequences and around 300 Gb of sequence data. An early release that covered more than 550 HLA-typed donors contained about 300 gigabases of sequencing data and roughly 84 million unique TCR sequences. Among the roughly 430 genotyped donors, around 79% belonged to the genetic ancestry cluster associated with self-reported Caucasian donors. The study aimed to test whether signatures of past pathogen exposure could be identified by cataloging public T cell receptors. The T cell repertoires of 666 subjects were profiled by immunosequencing and related to cytomegalovirus serostatus. Besides the first cohort of more than 650 subjects, a separate validation cohort made up of over 100 different subjects was used. The study combined high-throughput TCR immunosequencing, statistical association of individual TCRs with disease status, and machine learning to predict cytomegalovirus infection status. To study patterns of TCR occurrence, a later analysis re-analyzed previously published TCR beta repertoires from just over 650 donors and added high-resolution HLA genotyping. Rather than drawing on any new phenotypic data, the later analysis identified candidate immune exposures from TCR beta sequences and the way those sequences occurred across donors. To decide whether each TCR beta V gene segment behaved as functional or pseudogenic, an earlier analysis of approximately 590 of the donors relied on high-throughput TCR beta sequencing. Alongside the repertoire data, information on donor age, sex, ethnicity and CMV serostatus was compiled. In a later genetic analysis, genome-wide SNP genotypes for about 55% of the roughly 700 donors were used, and that subset was treated as a discovery cohort. All discovery cohort repertoires had been generated using a single sequencing platform. Both class I and class II loci were covered by HLA typing, at four-digit resolution. Typing coverage varied by locus: roughly 629-640 donors for A, B, C, DRB1 and DQB1; more than 500 for DQA1; about 570 for DPA1; more than 450 for DPB1. Because of strong linkage in the cohort, a handful of DR-DQ haplotypes were treated as single units for association and clustering. On average, about 240,000 unique TCR beta nucleotide sequences were sequenced per donor among a few hundred genotyped donors of the cohort, with roughly 18% of those sequences being non-productive. Overall study results and their limits: In an earlier analysis of 587 of the donors, most TCR beta V segments appeared in productive rearrangements about 87% or about 30% of the time, broadly matching IMGT annotations. Compared with equally common non-associated chains, HLA-associated TCR beta chains in a later analysis were more clonally expanded and had lower generation probabilities. For the cohort, immune exposure information was limited to CMV serostatus. This cohort had only TCR beta chains sequenced, and the lack of alpha or paired-chain data limited which features could be detected. In vitro tests confirmed that three of the cytomegalovirus-associated TCR beta chains recognize cytomegalovirus antigens. A total of around 150 TCR beta chains were listed by the study as associated with cytomegalovirus. It was suggested by the authors that the approach could potentially be generalized to other disease states and immunological phenotypes. Correlated functional status among segregating V segments might be attributable to linkage disequilibrium, but an unknown experimental factor could not be ruled out. Compared with the roughly 700-donor mean, donors in an Asian-associated ancestry cluster had fewer N-insertions in productive TCRs, according to a later genetic analysis. Cytomegalovirus status was reported to be diagnosed by the classifier with high specificity and sensitivity in both the original and validation cohorts. Some IMGT-functional V segments, including TRBV6-2 and TRBV6-3, could not be distinguished by the 87-base-pair reads and were therefore excluded. The sequencing pipeline was judged likely to have produced a cluster of highly shared sequence variants as a technical artifact. Presence/absence analyses assumed roughly uniform sequencing depth across donors, an assumption that may not hold. A later analysis found that TCR association rates varied across HLA loci, with DRB1 alleles showing the most associated TCRs and HLA-C alleles the fewest. Most TCR sequences were seen in very few donors, while some public TCRs were found in many individuals. HLA typing was unavailable for some donors at each locus, so association tests used only the typed subset. A further reported finding was that TCR beta sequences accurately predicted the HLA-A and HLA-B alleles for most subjects in the first cohort. Approximately 16 rarely observed V segments, including chromosome 9 orphons, were excluded from the earlier analysis of about 610 of the donors because counts were too low. According to a later analysis, most CMV-associated TCR beta chains appeared to be HLA-restricted, and the HLA associations seemed to be driven largely by CMV exposure. Several of the top co-occurrence clusters appeared to be linked to parvovirus B19, influenza, CMV and Epstein-Barr virus, according to a later analysis. A later analysis associated about 18,000 TCR beta sequences with specific HLA alleles at a false discovery rate of 0.05. A later genetic analysis associated a missense DCLRE1C variant with V-gene and J-gene trimming of TCR beta chains, and an independent cohort replicated the association. Assigning TCR associations to individual alleles was difficult when HLA alleles, especially DR and DQ, strongly co-occurred.

In total, roughly 670 healthy bone marrow donors made up the cohort. At the time of sampling, every cohort member was nominally healthy, though immune exposures that went unrecorded were likely present. The donor was CMV seronegative and was included in the group of about 400 seronegative cohort members. A peripheral blood sample was provided by each donor, and peripheral blood mononuclear cells were used for TCR beta sequencing. The Qiagen DNeasy Blood Extraction Kit was used to extract genomic DNA from the blood cell samples. Libraries came from the immunoSEQ multiplex PCR assay. For the multiplex PCR, a mixture combining 60 forward primers for TCR Vbeta segments and 13 reverse primers for TCR Jbeta segments was used. A multiplex PCR assay on genomic DNA amplified the CDR3 region of rearranged TCR beta genes. Amplified TCR beta libraries were sequenced as 87-base-pair reads on the Illumina HiSeq System. The source study handled its data this way. Across the roughly 600 repertoires, a later analysis counted 60 million to 90 million unique TCR beta chains, around 11 million of which were shared by at least two donors. Raw reads were error-corrected and collapsed into unique sequences with a nearest-neighbor algorithm that merged closely related sequences to remove PCR and sequencing errors. To assign V, D and J gene segments, CDR3 sequences were aligned to IMGT reference sequences. For a sequence to be retained, a match of at least six nucleotides was required to both a V gene segment and a J gene segment. Rearrangements were classified as productive when the CDR3 lacked stop codons and remained in frame with V and J, and all other rearrangements were classified as non-productive. Following IMGT convention, CDR3 was defined as the stretch from the second conserved V-encoded cysteine up to the conserved J-encoded phenylalanine. Sequences without an unambiguous match to a single V gene segment were excluded from the earlier analysis of 450 to 650 of the donors. In an earlier analysis of roughly 500 of the donors, V segments were called functional above 56.7% productive rearrangements and were called segregating when the between-donor standard deviation exceeded 5%. To diagnose cytomegalovirus status from the catalog of TCR beta chain sequences, a statistical classification framework was built. In a later analysis, TCR nucleotide sequences were compared against IMGT/GENE-DB human TR gene sequences so that V and J genes could be assigned. In a later analysis, CDR3 sequences and most-parsimonious VDJ recombination scenarios were assigned using the TCRdist pipeline. In a later analysis, each TCR beta chain was defined by its CDR3 amino acid sequence together with its V-gene family, and reads without a unique V-gene family were excluded. As a way to deal with suspected cross-contamination and a sequencing artifact, a later analysis dropped under 600 nucleotide sequences that were highly shared and had low generation probability. For each public chain, a later analysis derived a clonal expansion index from normalized ranks of inferred template counts within each repertoire. A later analysis computed generation probabilities with a VDJ recombination model fitted to out-of-frame rearrangements, and checked the results against IGoR. A later analysis scored TCR-TCR, TCR-HLA and TCR-CMV co-occurrence with hypergeometric tests, applying a repertoire-size bias correction to TCR pairs. A later analysis estimated false discovery rates by permuting HLA or CMV assignments 20 times. A later analysis grouped co-occurring TCRs with DBSCAN, adding TCRdist sequence similarity when clustering within HLA-allele-positive subsets. Co-occurrence clustering excluded repertoires with fewer than 30,000 or more than 120,000 public chains, plus five with anomalous nucleotide sharing. Not all clones reach the TCRdb copy of this immuneACCESS table, which keeps in-frame sequences only. Checked studies attribute under half of the gap to unresolved V genes and leave the rest unexplained. V, J and clone size derive from that table, while D and trimming were established from the DNA sequence. The sample yields about 64,000 clones; 85% were counted once. Jointly, the top ten make up around a tenth of the sample.

In its sample, this clone was seen once. Its antigen has not been determined. Base-call qualities are not available, and no considerably larger clone is one nucleotide away. From its cysteine to its phenylalanine, the CDR3 spans 15 amino acids. Left in the record is the CDR3 DNA by itself, 45 bases read in frame from the first base. From V the trimming removes 3 bases and from J it removes 2 bases, while the gene matches leave 8 bases of the junction unaccounted for. CDR1 is given as SGDLS and CDR2 as YYNGEE, both from the germline V gene. Sequencing was carried out using PBMCs. The receptor comes from a female donor in good health and CMV-seronegative. The chain is made from TRBV9 and TRBJ2-7; 7 central bases correspond to TRBD1. The bases read TGTGCCAGCAGCGCTACGGGACAGTTGGCCTACGAGCAGTACTTC. Its protein is CASSATGQLAYEQYF.